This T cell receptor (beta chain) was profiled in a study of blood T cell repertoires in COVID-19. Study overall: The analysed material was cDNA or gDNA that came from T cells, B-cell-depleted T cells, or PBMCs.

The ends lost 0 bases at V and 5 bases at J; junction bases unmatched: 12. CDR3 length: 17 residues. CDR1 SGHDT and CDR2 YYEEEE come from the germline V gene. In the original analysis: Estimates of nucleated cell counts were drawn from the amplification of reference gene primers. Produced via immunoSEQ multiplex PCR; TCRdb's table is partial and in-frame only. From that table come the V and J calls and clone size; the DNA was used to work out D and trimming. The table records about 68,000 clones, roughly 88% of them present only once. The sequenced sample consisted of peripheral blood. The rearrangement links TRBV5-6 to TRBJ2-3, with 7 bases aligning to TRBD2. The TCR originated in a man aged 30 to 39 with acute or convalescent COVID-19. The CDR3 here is CASSLVGSAGARDTQYF. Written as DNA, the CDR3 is TGTGCCAGCAGCTTGGTAGGGTCGGCGGGAGCTAGAGATACGCAGTATTTT.